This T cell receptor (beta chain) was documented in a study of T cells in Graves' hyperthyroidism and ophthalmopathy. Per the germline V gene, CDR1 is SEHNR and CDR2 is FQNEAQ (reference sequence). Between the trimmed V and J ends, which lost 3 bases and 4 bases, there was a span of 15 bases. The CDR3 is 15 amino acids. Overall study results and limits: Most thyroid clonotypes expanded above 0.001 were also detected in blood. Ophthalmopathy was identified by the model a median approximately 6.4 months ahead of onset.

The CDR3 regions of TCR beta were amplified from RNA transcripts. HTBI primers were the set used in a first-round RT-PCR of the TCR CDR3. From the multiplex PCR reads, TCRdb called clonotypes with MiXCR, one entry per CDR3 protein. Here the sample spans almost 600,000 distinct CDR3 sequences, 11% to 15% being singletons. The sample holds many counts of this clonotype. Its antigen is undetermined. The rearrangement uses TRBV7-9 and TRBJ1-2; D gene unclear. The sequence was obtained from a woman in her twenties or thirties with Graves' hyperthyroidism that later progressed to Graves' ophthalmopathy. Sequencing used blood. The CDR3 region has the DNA TGTGCCAGCAGCTTTGGTTCAGCAGAGGGCTATGGCTACACCTTC. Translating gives CASSFGSAEGYGYTF.